The 32 T cell receptor beta chains below were found in one sample sequenced in a study of T cell repertoires in cytomegalovirus infection. Using its own MiXCR run on the reads, TCRdb lists one record per CDR3 protein. The table has 560,000 or so distinct CDR3 sequences, approximately 15% seen once. The specimen was CD8+ T cells from PBMCs. These receptor sequences come from a human donor in good health (CMV status not recorded). Some clones in this sample may be carry-over from other donors' samples.

This clonotype was counted at least ten times. The chain links TRBV7-9 to TRBJ1-1; 12 positions match TRBD1. The CDR3 spans 20 residues. From germline, CDR1 is SEHNR and CDR2 FQNEAQ (reference sequence). The trim removed 0 bases at V and 4 bases at J, leaving 15 bases unmatched. The CDR3 sequence is CASSLALTSRDRGRSTEAFF. The CDR3 DNA follows: TGTGCCAGCAGCTTAGCCCTTACATCCCGGGACAGGGGGCGAAGCACTGAAGCTTTCTTT.

This clonotype was detected only a few times. The chain employs TRBV9 and TRBJ1-2, with a possible D match to TRBD1 (5 bases). Germline CDR1 reads SGDLS; CDR2 reads YYNGEE. Trimming pared 3 bases from V and 1 base from J, leaving 13 bases between. This CDR3 contains 15 residues. The CDR3 region is CASSARDRLNYGYTF. CDR3 coding DNA: TGTGCCAGCAGCGCGCGGGACCGACTTAACTATGGCTACACCTTC.

Details on this clonotype: It is likely a read error, because the conserved phenylalanine at the end of the CDR3 is missing. V usage is TRBV6-6 and J usage is TRBJ2-7; 7 bases match TRBD1. V shed 6 bases, J shed 0 bases, and the junction held 8 bases outside the gene matches. CDR1 and CDR2 from the germline V gene are MNHNY and SVGAGI (reference sequence). The CDR3 extends over 15 amino acids. CDR3 nucleotide sequence: TGTGCCAGCAGATTGACAGGGTTGGCCTCCTACGAGCAGTACATC. This encodes CASRLTGLASYEQYI.

This clonotype was found many times. This chain joins TRBV7-8 and TRBJ1-1; 7 bases line up with TRBD1. Germline-derived CDR1 and CDR2 are SGHVS and FQNEAQ. The CDR3 length is 15 residues. V shed 4 bases, J shed 6 bases, and the junction held 11 bases outside the gene matches. This CDR3 reads CASSSTGRGYAEAFF. CDR3 sequence (DNA): TGTGCCAGCAGCTCGACAGGGAGAGGCTACGCTGAAGCTTTCTTT.

Notes on this clonotype: A single base separates this from a much larger clone, so it may be a read error. This chain links TRBV28 with TRBJ2-7, with D perhaps TRBD1 or TRBD2 (6 bases each). CDR3 length: 15 amino acids. Trimming removed 3 bases at V and 6 bases at J, with 18 bases between. Germline V CDR1 and CDR2: MDHEN, SYDVKM. The CDR3 nucleotides read TGTGCCAGCAGTTTCCCCTCTGAGGGGGGTGCCGAGCAGTACTTC. Translation: CASSFPSEGGAEQYF.

This clonotype has more than one count but fewer than ten. The chain employs TRBV9 and TRBJ1-1, with D unclear. The V gene's germline CDR1 is SGDLS and CDR2 YYNGEE. Trimming removed 0 bases at V and 2 bases at J, with 8 bases between. The CDR3 spans 14 residues. CDR3 in DNA: TGTGCCAGCAGCGTAGTAGAAAAAAACACTGAAGCTTTCTTT. It is translated as CASSVVEKNTEAFF. The variable domain in full, completed from reference TRBV9 and TRBJ1-1, reads DSGVTQTPKHLITATGQRVTLRCSPRSGDLSVYWYQQSLDQGLQFLIQYYNGEERAKGNILERFSAQQFPDLHSELNLSSLELGDSALYFCASSVVEKNTEAFFGQGTRLTVV.

On this clonotype: Since a much larger clone is just one base distant, this may be a read error. Because the CDR3 is missing its conserved closing phenylalanine or tryptophan, this is likely a read error. The chain is built from TRBV12-5 and TRBJ2-1, with D maybe TRBD2 (5 bases). This CDR3 is built from 13 residues. Trimming left V 8 bases short and J 2 bases short, with 10 bases between. Looked up from germline, CDR1 is LGHNT and CDR2 is FRNRAP. This CDR3 is CASLGATYNEQFL. In DNA form, the CDR3 reads TGTGCTAGTCTGGGAGCCACCTACAATGAGCAGTTCTTA.

V is TRBV7-3 and J is TRBJ2-3; D perhaps matches TRBD2 (5 bases). Germline CDR1 is SGHTA and CDR2 is FQGTGA. CDR3 length equals 14 residues. Trimming left V 8 bases short and J 4 bases short, with 16 bases between. The CDR3 DNA is TGTGCCAGCCGCCAGGCGGGCCAGTCAGATACGCAGTATTTT. Protein sequence: CASRQAGQSDTQYF.

This clonotype was recorded at least ten times. The V gene is TRBV28, the J gene TRBJ2-1; 10 nucleotides match TRBD1. After removal of 5 bases from V and 0 bases from J, the junction contained 10 bases not matched to a gene. CDR1 and CDR2 from the germline V gene are MDHEN and SYDVKM. This CDR3 has 18 amino acids. The CDR3 sequence is CASSPGQGRPSSYNEQFF. The CDR3 bases are TGTGCCAGCAGTCCGGGACAGGGGCGCCCGAGCTCCTACAATGAGCAGTTCTTC. The whole variable domain, remainder taken from reference TRBV28 and TRBJ2-1, is DVKVTQSSRYLVKRTGEKVFLECVQDMDHENMFWYRQDPGLGLRLIYFSYDVKMKEKGDIPEGYSVSREKKERFSLILESASTNQTSMYLCASSPGQGRPSSYNEQFFGPGTRLTVL.

This chain joins TRBV13 and TRBJ1-4; unclear D gene. The CDR3 has 14 amino acids. CDR1 is PRHDT, CDR2 FYEKMQ, per germline (reference sequence). V gave up 5 bases and J gave up 4 bases, with 11 bases separating them. CDR3 sequence (DNA): TGTGCCAGCAGCCTGACGGCTGATAATGAAAAACTGTTTTTT. Translating gives CASSLTADNEKLFF.

This clonotype was detected many times. The chain is built from TRBV28 and TRBJ2-5, with D possibly matching TRBD1 (6 bases). V dropped 0 bases and J dropped 4 bases, with 12 bases sitting between them. The germline V gene has CDR1 MDHEN and CDR2 SYDVKM. The CDR3 is 15 residues long. The CDR3 DNA sequence: TGTGCCAGCAGTTTATGGGGGGCAAGAGGAGAGACCCAGTACTTC. Its translation is CASSLWGARGETQYF.

CDR3 loop: CASSLRQANTEAFF. CDR3 bases: TGTGCCAGCAGTCTCCGACAGGCGAACACTGAAGCTTTCTTT. V and J are TRBV27 and TRBJ1-1, with D possibly being TRBD1 (6 bases). CDR1 MNHEY and CDR2 SMNVEV come from the germline V gene (reference sequence). V lost 5 bases and J lost 1, with 11 bases in between. The CDR3 consists of 14 residues.

This clonotype was counted at least ten times. V is TRBV7-8 and J is TRBJ2-5; D uncertain. CDR1 is SGHVS and CDR2 is FQNEAQ in the germline V gene. The V gene lost 1 base and the J gene lost 1 base, with 7 bases spanning the gap. CDR3 length: 14 amino acids. In DNA, the CDR3 is TGTGCCAGCAGCTTAGTGACCTTCCAAGAGACCCAGTACTTC. It specifies CASSLVTFQETQYF. Together with reference TRBV7-8 and TRBJ2-5, the CDR3 gives the full variable domain: GAGVSQSPRYKVAKRGQDVALRCDPISGHVSLFWYQQALGQGPEFLTYFQNEAQLDKSGLPSDRFFAERPEGSVSTLKIQRTQQEDSAVYLCASSLVTFQETQYFGPGTRLLVL.

This clonotype was detected ten times or more. This sequence joins TRBV2 and TRBJ1-1; D may be TRBD1 (5 bases). The V end was cut by 2 bases, the J end by 8 bases, with 9 bases between. The CDR3 contains 12 residues. Germline values: CDR1 SNHLY, CDR2 FYNNEI. This CDR3 is CASSEWGTEAFF. The CDR3 region has the DNA TGTGCCAGCAGTGAATGGGGCACAGAAGCTTTCTTT.

The rearrangement uses TRBV5-1 and TRBJ2-2; 10 nucleotides match TRBD1. Per germline, CDR1 SGHRS and CDR2 YFSETQ. Trimming removed 2 bases from V and 7 bases from J; junction bases left unmatched: 11. The CDR3 length is 17 residues. This CDR3 reads CASSFTLGTGASGELFF. The CDR3 DNA reads as TGCGCCAGCAGCTTTACCCTCGGGACAGGGGCCAGCGGGGAGCTGTTTTTT. Full variable domain (missing parts from reference TRBV5-1 and TRBJ2-2): KAGVTQTPRYLIKTRGQQVTLSCSPISGHRSVSWYQQTPGQGLQFLFEYFSETQRNKGNFPGRFSGRQFSNSRSEMNVSTLELGDSALYLCASSFTLGTGASGELFFGEGSRLTVL.

Concerning this clonotype itself: The conserved closing phenylalanine or tryptophan is absent in this CDR3, likely reflecting a read error. The genes are TRBV6-5 and TRBJ1-1; D may be TRBD1 (5 bases). The CDR3 has 14 amino acids. Germline values: CDR1 MNHEY, CDR2 SVGAGI. The V gene lost 0 bases and the J gene lost 5 bases, with 10 bases spanning the gap. The CDR3 here is CASSYSLGGTEAFS. For the CDR3, the DNA is TGTGCCAGCAGTTACTCGTTGGGGGGAACTGAAGCTTTCTCT.

This clonotype was seen at least ten times. The chain links TRBV6-5 to TRBJ2-7; D is unresolved. V was clipped by 0 bases and J by 0 bases, with 18 bases between them. The CDR3 spans 18 residues. CDR1 is MNHEY and CDR2 is SVGAGI in the germline V gene. CDR3 sequence reads: CASSYSLTGRASSYEQYF. CDR3 nucleotide sequence: TGTGCCAGCAGTTACTCGTTAACGGGTCGGGCAAGCTCCTACGAGCAGTACTTC.

The V and J genes are TRBV3-1 and TRBJ2-3; TRBD2 is a possible D gene (6 bases). The germline gives CDR1 LGHDT, CDR2 YNNKEL (reference sequence). The CDR3 extends over 16 amino acids. V lost 1 base, J lost 0 bases, and 11 bases lay in between. The CDR3 spells CASSQVGGISTDTQYF. CDR3 DNA sequence: TGTGCCAGCAGCCAAGTGGGCGGGATAAGCACAGATACGCAGTATTTT.

This clonotype appeared many times. The chain links TRBV7-9 to TRBJ2-5; the match to TRBD2 covers 7 bases. This CDR3 is 15 amino acids long. Trimming cost V 1 base and J 7 bases; bases outside gene matches: 9. Germline V gives CDR1 SEHNR, CDR2 FQNEAQ (reference sequence). CDR3 in DNA: TGTGCCAGCAGCTTAGGGAAGCGGGATTCGGGGACCCAGTACTTC. Its translation: CASSLGKRDSGTQYF. The entire variable domain, with the rest obtained from reference TRBV7-9 and TRBJ2-5, is as follows: DTGVSQNPRHKITKRGQNVTFRCDPISEHNRLYWYRQTLGQGPEFLTYFQNEAQLEKSRLLSDRFSAERPKGSFSTLEIQRTEQGDSAMYLCASSLGKRDSGTQYFGPGTRLLVL.

The table lists this clonotype with many counts. CDR3 in DNA: TGTGCCAGCAGTTTAGCGGGAGGACCCAAAAACATTCAGTACTTC. This codes for CASSLAGGPKNIQYF. V is TRBV28 and J is TRBJ2-4, with 8 bases aligning to TRBD2. The CDR3 totals 15 residues. V was pared by 2 bases and J by 2 bases, with 2 bases of the junction left unmatched. CDR1 MDHEN and CDR2 SYDVKM come from the germline V gene. The full variable domain, rest sourced from reference TRBV28 and TRBJ2-4, is DVKVTQSSRYLVKRTGEKVFLECVQDMDHENMFWYRQDPGLGLRLIYFSYDVKMKEKGDIPEGYSVSREKKERFSLILESASTNQTSMYLCASSLAGGPKNIQYFGAGTRLSVL.

The table lists this clonotype with many counts. The genes are TRBV4-1 and TRBJ2-3; D might be TRBD2 (7 bases). The CDR3 is 19 residues long. Germline CDR1 MGHRA, CDR2 YSYEKL. The V gene lost 0 bases and the J gene lost 0 bases, with 19 bases spanning the gap. The CDR3, as DNA: TGCGCCAGCAGCCAAGAAGGGGGGGTGGGCAGGTTAAGCACAGATACGCAGTATTTT. Its translation is CASSQEGGVGRLSTDTQYF.

Concerning this clonotype itself: A clone one base away is much larger, so this may be a read error. This chain links TRBV3-1 with TRBJ2-7; 13 bases map to TRBD2. This CDR3 comprises 15 residues. Germline V lookup: CDR1 LGHDT, CDR2 YNNKEL (reference sequence). The CDR3 is CDSSHGTSGTHEQYF. CDR3 coding DNA: TGTGACAGCAGCCACGGGACTAGCGGGACACACGAGCAGTACTTC.

V and J are TRBV14 and TRBJ2-1; no definite D call. The CDR3 loop spans 11 amino acids. Germline V gene data show CDR1 as SGHDN and CDR2 as FVKESK. The V end was cut by 1 base, the J end by 11 bases, with 6 bases between. The CDR3 region is CASSQGPKQFF. CDR3 DNA: TGTGCCAGCAGCCAAGGACCTAAGCAGTTCTTC. The variable domain in full, with the rest retrieved from reference TRBV14 and TRBJ2-1, is EAGVTQFPSHSVIEKGQTVTLRCDPISGHDNLYWYRRVMGKEIKFLLHFVKESKQDESGMPNNRFLAERTGGTYSTLKVQPAELEDSGVYFCASSQGPKQFFGPGTRLTVL.

The DNA of the CDR3 is TGTGCCAGCAGTGAAGCGCAGGGGGCGTATAATTCACCCCTCCACTTT. Amino acids: CASSEAQGAYNSPLHF. The rearrangement links TRBV6-1 to TRBJ1-6; 8 bases match TRBD1. The germline V gene encodes CDR1 MNHNS and CDR2 SASEGT. The CDR3 totals 16 residues. Losses at the gene ends were 0 bases for V and 4 bases for J; bases not matched to a gene: 2.

There are many counts of this clonotype. The chain uses TRBV7-9 and TRBJ1-2; no reliable D call. This CDR3 is 13 amino acids long. With 2 bases removed from V and 6 bases from J, the gap between germline ends came to 10 bases. Germline V gene lookup returns CDR1 SEHNR and CDR2 FQNEAQ (reference sequence). In DNA form, the CDR3 reads TGTGCCAGCAGCTTAATAGAGGCAGATGGCTACACCTTC. Translation gives CASSLIEADGYTF. The full variable domain, completed using reference TRBV7-9 and TRBJ1-2, is DTGVSQNPRHKITKRGQNVTFRCDPISEHNRLYWYRQTLGQGPEFLTYFQNEAQLEKSRLLSDRFSAERPKGSFSTLEIQRTEQGDSAMYLCASSLIEADGYTFGSGTRLTVV.

This clonotype was seen ten or more times. The rearrangement uses TRBV7-2 and TRBJ2-1; D is unresolved. Germline CDR1 reads SGHTA; CDR2 reads FQGNSA. Deletions cut 1 base from V and 5 bases from J, with 6 bases between. The CDR3 is made up of 13 amino acids. The CDR3 DNA reads as TGTGCCAGCAGCTTAGGTCGGCACAATGAGCAGTTCTTC. It yields the protein CASSLGRHNEQFF. Variable domain in full (rest from reference TRBV7-2 and TRBJ2-1): GAGVSQSPSNKVTEKGKDVELRCDPISGHTALYWYRQSLGQGLEFLIYFQGNSAPDKSGLPSDRFSAERTGGSVSTLTIQRTQQEDSAVYLCASSLGRHNEQFFGPGTRLTVL.

This clonotype was found a few times. The V gene is TRBV6-5, the J gene TRBJ1-2; a weak D match, TRBD1 (5 bases). Deletions cut 4 bases from V and 8 bases from J, with 23 bases between. The germline CDR1 and CDR2 sequences are MNHEY and SVGAGI. The CDR3 is 16 amino acids. The CDR3 DNA reads as TGTGCCAGCAGTTCCCCCCCCCCGACAGCTATGGCCGGCTACACCTTC. This encodes CASSSPPPTAMAGYTF.

This clonotype appeared many times. The chain has TRBV7-9 and TRBJ1-1; D uncertain. The germline V and J ends were trimmed by 5 bases and 1 base, with 8 bases remaining between them. This CDR3 is built from 13 residues. Germline loops: CDR1 SEHNR, CDR2 FQNEAQ (reference sequence). In DNA, the CDR3 is TGTGCCAGCAGCCGACCAGAGAACACTGAAGCTTTCTTT. Protein: CASSRPENTEAFF.

The gene calls are TRBV29-1 and TRBJ2-3, with 12 nucleotides matching TRBD2. V was pared by 7 bases and J by 1 base, with 3 bases of the junction left unmatched. Germline CDR1 SQVTM, CDR2 ANQGSEA. This CDR3 comprises 14 residues. The CDR3, as DNA: TGCAGCGGGGGACTAGCGGGTGGCACAGATACGCAGTATTTT. Protein: CSGGLAGGTDTQYF.

This chain joins TRBV9 and TRBJ1-1; possible D gene TRBD1, 5 bases. Trimming pared 3 bases from V and 3 bases from J, leaving 15 bases between. Germline CDR1 reads SGDLS; CDR2 reads YYNGEE. The CDR3 consists of 15 residues. This CDR3 reads CASSELGGGDTEAFF. The CDR3 DNA reads TGTGCCAGCAGCGAACTGGGGGGGGGGGACACTGAAGCTTTCTTT.

Regarding this clonotype: At one end, the junction sequence differs from germline, possibly due to a read error. The chain is built from TRBV12-3 or TRBV12-4 and TRBJ2-5, with a weak D call TRBD2 (6 bases). This CDR3 has 14 amino acids. CDR3 protein: CASSLGLSEENQYF. The CDR3 DNA is TGTGCCAGCAGTCTGGGACTTTCTGAAGAGAACCAGTACTTC.

The chain has TRBV7-9 and TRBJ2-5; 9 bases line up with TRBD2. Germline loops: CDR1 SEHNR, CDR2 FQNEAQ (reference sequence). The CDR3 covers 16 residues. V shed 5 bases and J 4 bases; nucleotides not matched to a gene: 11. Written as DNA, the CDR3 is TGTGCCAGCAGCCATCGACCGGGACTAGCTATAGAGACCCAGTACTTC. This translates into CASSHRPGLAIETQYF. Based on the CDR3 plus reference TRBV7-9 and TRBJ2-5, the full variable domain is DTGVSQNPRHKITKRGQNVTFRCDPISEHNRLYWYRQTLGQGPEFLTYFQNEAQLEKSRLLSDRFSAERPKGSFSTLEIQRTEQGDSAMYLCASSHRPGLAIETQYFGPGTRLLVL.